This T cell receptor (beta chain) stems from a study of blood T cell repertoires in COVID-19. In the study overall: T cells, B-cell-depleted T cells, or PBMCs supplied cDNA or gDNA.

Original processing notes: Reference gene primer amplification in the assay estimated nucleated cell counts. Repertoires were generated with immunoSEQ multiplex PCR, while TCRdb's copy carries only in-frame clones and drops some. V and J calls and clone size follow that table, whereas D and trimming were derived from the DNA. The data show roughly 200,000 clones, 80% seen once. This clone showed up just a few times. CDR1 is SGHTA, CDR2 FQGTGA, per germline. V gave up 3 bases and J gave up 6 bases; unmatched junction bases: 7. The CDR3 loop spans 15 amino acids. The sample consisted of peripheral blood. The chain couples TRBV7-3 to TRBJ2-1; TRBD2 agrees at 8 bases. The clonotype originates from a woman between 70 and 85 years old with acute or convalescent COVID-19. CDR3 DNA sequence: TGTGCCAGCAGCTTTTCAGCGGGAGTTCTCAATGAGCAGTTCTTC. This translates into CASSFSAGVLNEQFF.